The source of this T cell receptor (beta chain) is a study of cytomegalovirus exposure and HLA in healthy donors. General study points: Listed as cytomegalovirus-associated were 150 to 200 TCR beta chains.

On this clone itself: Antigen unknown.

PCR used 60 Vbeta primers and 13 Jbeta primers. This table comes from immunoSEQ multiplex PCR, and its TCRdb copy is limited to in-frame clones, with some not included. The sample includes 110,000 to 150,000 clones, about 72% of them seen just once. Trimming took off 6 bases at V and 6 bases at J, with 17 bases between the two ends. The CDR3 is made up of 15 amino acids. Germline V gene data show CDR1 as MNHEY and CDR2 as SMNVEV (reference sequence). The clonotype originates from a middle-aged man in good health and CMV-seronegative. V usage is TRBV27 and J usage is TRBJ1-4; the D gene is possibly TRBD1 (6 bases). Sequenced: PBMCs. For the CDR3, the DNA is TGTGCCAGCAGACGAACAGGGTCGTACGATGAAAAACTGTTTTTT. Its translation: CASRRTGSYDEKLFF.